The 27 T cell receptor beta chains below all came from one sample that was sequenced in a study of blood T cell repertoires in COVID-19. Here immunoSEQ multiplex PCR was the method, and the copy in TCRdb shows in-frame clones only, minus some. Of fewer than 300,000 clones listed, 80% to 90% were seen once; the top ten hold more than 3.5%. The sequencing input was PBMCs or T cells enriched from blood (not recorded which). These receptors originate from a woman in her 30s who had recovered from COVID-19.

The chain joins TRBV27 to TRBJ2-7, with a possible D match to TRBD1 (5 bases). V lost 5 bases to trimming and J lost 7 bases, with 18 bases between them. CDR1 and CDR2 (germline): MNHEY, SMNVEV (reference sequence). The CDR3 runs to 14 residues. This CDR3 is CASSPRARRGEQYF. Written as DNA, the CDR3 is TGTGCCAGCAGTCCTAGAGCACGAAGGGGAGAGCAGTACTTC.

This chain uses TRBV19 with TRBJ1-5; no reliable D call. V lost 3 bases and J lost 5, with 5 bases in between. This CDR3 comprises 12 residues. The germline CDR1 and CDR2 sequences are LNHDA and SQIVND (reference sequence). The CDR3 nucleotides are TGTGCCAGTAGTATGGAGGATCAGCCCCAGCATTTT. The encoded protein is CASSMEDQPQHF.

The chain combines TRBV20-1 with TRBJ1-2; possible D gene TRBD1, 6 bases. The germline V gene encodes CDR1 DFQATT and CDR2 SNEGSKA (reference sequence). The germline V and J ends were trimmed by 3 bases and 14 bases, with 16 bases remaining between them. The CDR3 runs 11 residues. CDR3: CSASTTGPGTF. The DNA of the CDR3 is TGCAGTGCTAGCACAACAGGGCCTGGGACCTTC.

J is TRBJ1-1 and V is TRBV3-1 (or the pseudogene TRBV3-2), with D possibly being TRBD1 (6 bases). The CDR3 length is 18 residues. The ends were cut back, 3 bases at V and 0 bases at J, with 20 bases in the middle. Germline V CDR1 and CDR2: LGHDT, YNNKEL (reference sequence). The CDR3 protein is CASSHWFKTGSMNTEAFF. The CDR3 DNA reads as TGTGCCAGCAGCCACTGGTTCAAGACAGGTTCCATGAACACTGAAGCTTTCTTT.

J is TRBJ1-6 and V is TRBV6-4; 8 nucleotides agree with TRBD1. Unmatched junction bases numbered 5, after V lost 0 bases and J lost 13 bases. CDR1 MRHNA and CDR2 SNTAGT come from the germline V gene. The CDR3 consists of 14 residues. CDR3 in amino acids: CASSDSTGVEPLHF. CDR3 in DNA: TGTGCCAGCAGTGACTCGACAGGGGTCGAGCCCCTCCACTTT.

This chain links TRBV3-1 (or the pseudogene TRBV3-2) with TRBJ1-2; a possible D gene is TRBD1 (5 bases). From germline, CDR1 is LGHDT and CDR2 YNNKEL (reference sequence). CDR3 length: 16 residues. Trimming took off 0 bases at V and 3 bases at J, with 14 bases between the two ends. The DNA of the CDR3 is TGTGCCAGCAGCCAAGAAGGGGAGGGTTTGGACTATGGCTACACCTTC. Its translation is CASSQEGEGLDYGYTF.

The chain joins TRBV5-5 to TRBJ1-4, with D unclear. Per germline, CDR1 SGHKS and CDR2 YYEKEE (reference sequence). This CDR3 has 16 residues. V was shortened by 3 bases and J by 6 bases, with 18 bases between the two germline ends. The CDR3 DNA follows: TGTGCCAGCAGCTCTATTTTTGGGGAGCAGGATGAAAAACTGTTTTTT. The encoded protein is CASSSIFGEQDEKLFF.

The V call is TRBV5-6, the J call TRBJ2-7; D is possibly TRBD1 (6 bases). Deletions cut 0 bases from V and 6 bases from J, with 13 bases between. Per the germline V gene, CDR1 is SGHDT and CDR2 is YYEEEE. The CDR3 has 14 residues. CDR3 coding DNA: TGTGCCAGCAGCTTGGACTTTGGGGGCAGCGAGCAGTACTTC. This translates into CASSLDFGGSEQYF.

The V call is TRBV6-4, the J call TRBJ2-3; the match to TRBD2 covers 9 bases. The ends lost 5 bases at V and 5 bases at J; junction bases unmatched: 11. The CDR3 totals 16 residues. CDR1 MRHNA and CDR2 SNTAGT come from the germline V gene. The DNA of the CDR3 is TGTGCCAGCAGTCCCGGGACTAGCCACCTGGGAGATACGCAGTATTTT. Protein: CASSPGTSHLGDTQYF.

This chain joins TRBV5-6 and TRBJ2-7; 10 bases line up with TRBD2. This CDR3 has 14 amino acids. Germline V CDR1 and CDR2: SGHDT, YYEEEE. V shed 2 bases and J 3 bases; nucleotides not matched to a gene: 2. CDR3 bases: TGTGCCAGCAGCTTTGGGACTAGCGACTACGAGCAGTACTTC. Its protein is CASSFGTSDYEQYF.

The CDR3 here is CSVQAHGGNTQYF. The CDR3 DNA follows: TGCAGCGTGCAGGCCCACGGGGGGAATACGCAGTATTTT. The rearrangement uses TRBV29-1 and TRBJ2-3, with 7 bases that match TRBD2. The germline CDR1 and CDR2 sequences are SQVTM and ANQGSEA. With V trimmed by 6 bases and J by 7 bases, 10 bases remained unmatched. The CDR3 runs to 13 residues.

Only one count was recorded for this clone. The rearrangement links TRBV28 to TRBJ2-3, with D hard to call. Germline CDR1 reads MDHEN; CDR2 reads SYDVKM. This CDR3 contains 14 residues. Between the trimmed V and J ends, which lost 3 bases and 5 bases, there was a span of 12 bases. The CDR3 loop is CASSFSLSQDTQYF. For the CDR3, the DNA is TGTGCCAGCAGTTTCTCACTATCCCAAGATACGCAGTATTTT. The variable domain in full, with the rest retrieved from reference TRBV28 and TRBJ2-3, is DVKVTQSSRYLVKRTGEKVFLECVQDMDHENMFWYRQDPGLGLRLIYFSYDVKMKEKGDIPEGYSVSREKKERFSLILESASTNQTSMYLCASSFSLSQDTQYFGPGTRLTVL.

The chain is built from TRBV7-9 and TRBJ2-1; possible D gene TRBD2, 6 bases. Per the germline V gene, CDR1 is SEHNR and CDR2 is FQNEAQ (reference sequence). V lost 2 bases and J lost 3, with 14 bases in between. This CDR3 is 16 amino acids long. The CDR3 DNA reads TGTGCCAGCAGCTTATGGAGCAGGGACTTCTACAATGAGCAGTTCTTC. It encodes CASSLWSRDFYNEQFF.

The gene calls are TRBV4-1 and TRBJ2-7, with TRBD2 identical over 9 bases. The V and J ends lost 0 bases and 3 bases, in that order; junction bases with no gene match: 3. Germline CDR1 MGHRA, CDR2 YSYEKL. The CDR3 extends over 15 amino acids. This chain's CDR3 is CASSQDLAGFYEQYF. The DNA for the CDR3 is TGCGCCAGCAGCCAAGACCTAGCGGGGTTCTACGAGCAGTACTTC.

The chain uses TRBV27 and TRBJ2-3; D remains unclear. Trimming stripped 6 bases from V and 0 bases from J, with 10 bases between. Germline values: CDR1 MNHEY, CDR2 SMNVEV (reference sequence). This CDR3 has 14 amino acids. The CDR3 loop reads CASRLPASTDTQYF. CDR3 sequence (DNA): TGTGCCAGCAGACTCCCTGCTAGCACAGATACGCAGTATTTT.

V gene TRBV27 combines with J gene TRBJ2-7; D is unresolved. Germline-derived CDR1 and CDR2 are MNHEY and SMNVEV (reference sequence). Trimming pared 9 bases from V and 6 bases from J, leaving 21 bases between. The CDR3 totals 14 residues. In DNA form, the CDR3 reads TGTGCCAGTACGAGACTCCCGATGCGGCGCGAGCAGTACTTC. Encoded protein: CASTRLPMRREQYF.

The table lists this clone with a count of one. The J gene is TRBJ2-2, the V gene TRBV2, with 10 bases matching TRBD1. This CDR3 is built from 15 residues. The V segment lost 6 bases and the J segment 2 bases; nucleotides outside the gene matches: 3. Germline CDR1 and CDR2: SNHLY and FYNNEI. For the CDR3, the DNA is TGTGCCAGCAGCCGGGACAGGGGTAACACCGGGGAGCTGTTTTTT. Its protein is CASSRDRGNTGELFF.

The DNA for the CDR3 is TGTGCCAGCAGTGGACTAGCAGAAGTCTCCTACAATGAGCAGTTCTTC. This encodes CASSGLAEVSYNEQFF. This chain joins TRBV2 and TRBJ2-1, with 7 nucleotides matching TRBD2. Germline loops: CDR1 SNHLY, CDR2 FYNNEI. There are 16 residues in the CDR3. Trimming took 4 bases from V and 0 from J; bases not matched to a gene: 6.

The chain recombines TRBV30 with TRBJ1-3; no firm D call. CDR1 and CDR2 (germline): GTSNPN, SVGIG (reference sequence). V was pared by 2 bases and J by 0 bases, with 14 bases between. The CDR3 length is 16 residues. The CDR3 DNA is TGTGCCTGGAGTTCCCTTGGCTCGTACTCTGGAAACACCATATATTTT. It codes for CAWSSLGSYSGNTIYF. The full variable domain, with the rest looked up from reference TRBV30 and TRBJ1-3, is SQTIHQWPATLVQPVGSPLSLECTVEGTSNPNLYWYRQAAGRGLQLLFYSVGIGQISSEVPQNLSASRPQDRQFILSSKKLLLSDSGFYLCAWSSLGSYSGNTIYFGEGSWLTVV.

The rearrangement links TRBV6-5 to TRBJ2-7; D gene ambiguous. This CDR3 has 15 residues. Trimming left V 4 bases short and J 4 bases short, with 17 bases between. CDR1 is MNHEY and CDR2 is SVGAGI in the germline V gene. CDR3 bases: TGTGCCAGCAGTTTCTTCCCGGAGATTCTGTACGAGCAGTACTTC. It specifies CASSFFPEILYEQYF.

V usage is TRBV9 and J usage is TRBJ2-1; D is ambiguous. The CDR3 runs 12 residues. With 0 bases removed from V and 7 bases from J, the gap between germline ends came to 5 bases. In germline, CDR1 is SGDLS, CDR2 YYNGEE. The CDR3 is CASSVAMNEQFF. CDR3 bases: TGTGCCAGCAGCGTAGCTATGAATGAGCAGTTCTTC.

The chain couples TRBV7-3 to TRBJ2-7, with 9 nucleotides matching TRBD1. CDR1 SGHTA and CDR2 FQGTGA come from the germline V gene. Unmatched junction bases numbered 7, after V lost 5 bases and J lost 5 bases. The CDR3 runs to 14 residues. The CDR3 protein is CASSPQGQGHEQYF. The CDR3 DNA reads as TGTGCCAGCAGCCCCCAGGGACAGGGCCACGAGCAGTACTTC.

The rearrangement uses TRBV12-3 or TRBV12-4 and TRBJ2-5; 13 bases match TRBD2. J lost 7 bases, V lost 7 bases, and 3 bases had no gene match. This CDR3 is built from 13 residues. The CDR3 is CASKTSGRGTQYF. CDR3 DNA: TGTGCCAGCAAAACTAGCGGGAGGGGGACCCAGTACTTC.

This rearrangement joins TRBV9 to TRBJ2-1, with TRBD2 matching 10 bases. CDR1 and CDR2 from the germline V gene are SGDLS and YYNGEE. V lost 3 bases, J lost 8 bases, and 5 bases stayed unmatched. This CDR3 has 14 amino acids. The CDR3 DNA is TGTGCCAGCAGCGAGGCTAGCGGGAGCTATGAGCAGTTCTTC. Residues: CASSEASGSYEQFF.

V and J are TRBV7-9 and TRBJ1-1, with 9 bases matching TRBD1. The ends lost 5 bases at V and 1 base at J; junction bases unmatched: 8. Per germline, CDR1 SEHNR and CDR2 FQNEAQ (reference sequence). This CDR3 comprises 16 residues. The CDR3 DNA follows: TGTGCCAGCAGCCATGGGACAGGGTATGCGAACACTGAAGCTTTCTTT. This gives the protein CASSHGTGYANTEAFF.

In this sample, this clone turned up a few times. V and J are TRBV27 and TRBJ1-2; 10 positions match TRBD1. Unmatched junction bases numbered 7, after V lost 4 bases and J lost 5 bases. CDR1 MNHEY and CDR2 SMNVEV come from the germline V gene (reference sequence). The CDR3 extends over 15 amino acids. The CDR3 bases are TGTGCCAGCAGTTCCGGACAGGGGGTATGGTATGGCTACACCTTC. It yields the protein CASSSGQGVWYGYTF.

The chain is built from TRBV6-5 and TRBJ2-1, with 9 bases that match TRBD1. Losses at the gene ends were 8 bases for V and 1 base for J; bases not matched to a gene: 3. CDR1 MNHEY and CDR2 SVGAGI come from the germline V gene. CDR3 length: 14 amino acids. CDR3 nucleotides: TGTGCCAGCGGGGGACAGGGATCCTACAATGAGCAGTTCTTC. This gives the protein CASGGQGSYNEQFF.